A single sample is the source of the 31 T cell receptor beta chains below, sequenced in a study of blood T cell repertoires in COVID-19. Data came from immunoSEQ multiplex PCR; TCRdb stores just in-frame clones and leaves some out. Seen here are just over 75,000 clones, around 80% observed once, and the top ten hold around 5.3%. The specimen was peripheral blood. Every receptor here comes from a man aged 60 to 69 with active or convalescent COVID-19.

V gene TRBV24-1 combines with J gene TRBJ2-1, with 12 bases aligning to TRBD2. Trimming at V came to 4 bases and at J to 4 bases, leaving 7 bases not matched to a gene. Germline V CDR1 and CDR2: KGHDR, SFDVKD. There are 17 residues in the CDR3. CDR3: CATSDRNLAGGYNEQFF. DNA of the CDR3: TGTGCCACCAGTGACCGGAACCTAGCGGGGGGGTACAATGAGCAGTTCTTC.

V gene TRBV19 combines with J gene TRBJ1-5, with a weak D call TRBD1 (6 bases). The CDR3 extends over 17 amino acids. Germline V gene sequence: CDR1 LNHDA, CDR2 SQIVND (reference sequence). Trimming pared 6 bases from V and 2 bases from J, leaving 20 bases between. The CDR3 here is CASSPSLSAGGNQPQHF. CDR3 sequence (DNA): TGTGCCAGTAGCCCTTCTCTTTCGGCAGGGGGCAATCAGCCCCAGCATTTT.

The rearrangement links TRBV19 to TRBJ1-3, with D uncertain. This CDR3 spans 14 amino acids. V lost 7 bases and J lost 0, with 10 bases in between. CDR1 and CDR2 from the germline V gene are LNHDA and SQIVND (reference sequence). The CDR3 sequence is CASNEANSGNTIYF. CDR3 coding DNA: TGTGCCAGTAATGAGGCGAACTCTGGAAACACCATATATTTT.

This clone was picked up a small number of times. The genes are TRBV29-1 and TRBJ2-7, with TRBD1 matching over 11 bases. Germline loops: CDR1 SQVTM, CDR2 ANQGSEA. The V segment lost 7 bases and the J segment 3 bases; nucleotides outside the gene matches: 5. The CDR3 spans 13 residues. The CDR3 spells CSGGQGALYEQYF. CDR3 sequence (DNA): TGCAGCGGAGGACAGGGGGCTCTCTACGAGCAGTACTTC.

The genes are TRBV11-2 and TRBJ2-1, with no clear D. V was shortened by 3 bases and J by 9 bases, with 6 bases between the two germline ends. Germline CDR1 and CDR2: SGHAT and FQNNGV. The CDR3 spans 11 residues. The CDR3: CASSFSSEQFF. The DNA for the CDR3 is TGTGCCAGCAGCTTTAGCTCTGAGCAGTTCTTC. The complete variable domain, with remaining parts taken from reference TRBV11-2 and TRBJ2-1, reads EAGVAQSPRYKIIEKRQSVAFWCNPISGHATLYWYQQILGQGPKLLIQFQNNGVVDDSQLPKDRFSAERLKGVDSTLKIQPAKLEDSAVYLCASSFSSEQFFGPGTRLTVL.

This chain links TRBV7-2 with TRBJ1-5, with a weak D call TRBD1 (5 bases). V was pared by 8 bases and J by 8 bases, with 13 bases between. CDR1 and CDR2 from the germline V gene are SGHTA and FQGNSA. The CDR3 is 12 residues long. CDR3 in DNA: TGTGCCAGCTCCCGGTGGGGGGAGCCCCAGCATTTT. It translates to CASSRWGEPQHF. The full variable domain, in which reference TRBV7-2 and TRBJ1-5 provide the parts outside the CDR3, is GAGVSQSPSNKVTEKGKDVELRCDPISGHTALYWYRQSLGQGLEFLIYFQGNSAPDKSGLPSDRFSAERTGGSVSTLTIQRTQQEDSAVYLCASSRWGEPQHFGDGTRLSIL.

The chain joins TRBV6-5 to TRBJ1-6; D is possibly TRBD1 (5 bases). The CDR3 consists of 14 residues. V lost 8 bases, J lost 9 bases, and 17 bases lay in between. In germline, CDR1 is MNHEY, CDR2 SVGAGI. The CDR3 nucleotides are TGTGCCAGCTCCCCGGCAGGGATAGGTTCACCCCTCCACTTT. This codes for CASSPAGIGSPLHF.

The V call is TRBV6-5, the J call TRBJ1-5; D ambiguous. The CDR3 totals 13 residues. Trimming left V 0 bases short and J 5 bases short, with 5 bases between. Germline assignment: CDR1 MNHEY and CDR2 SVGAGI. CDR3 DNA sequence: TGTGCCAGCAGTTACTCCCGTTATCAGCCCCAGCATTTT. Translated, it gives CASSYSRYQPQHF.

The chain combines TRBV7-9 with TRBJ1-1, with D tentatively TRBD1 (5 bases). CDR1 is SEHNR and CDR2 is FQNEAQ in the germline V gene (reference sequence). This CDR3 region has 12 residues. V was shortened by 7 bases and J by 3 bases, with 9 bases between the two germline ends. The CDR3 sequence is CASKDRDTEAFF. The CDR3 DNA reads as TGTGCCAGCAAAGACAGAGACACTGAAGCTTTCTTT.

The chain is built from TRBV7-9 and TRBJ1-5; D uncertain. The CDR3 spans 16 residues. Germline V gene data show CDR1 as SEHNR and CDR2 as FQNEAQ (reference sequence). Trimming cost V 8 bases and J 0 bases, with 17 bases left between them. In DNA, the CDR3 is TGTGCCAGCCAGGAAGGGAGCTATAATAGCAATCAGCCCCAGCATTTT. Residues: CASQEGSYNSNQPQHF.

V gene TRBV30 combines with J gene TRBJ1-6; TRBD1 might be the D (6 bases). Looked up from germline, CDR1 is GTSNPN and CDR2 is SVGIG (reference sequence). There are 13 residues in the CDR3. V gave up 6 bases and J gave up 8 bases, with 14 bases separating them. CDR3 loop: CACSGGPDSPLHF. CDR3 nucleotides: TGTGCCTGCTCGGGGGGGCCGGATTCACCCCTCCACTTT.

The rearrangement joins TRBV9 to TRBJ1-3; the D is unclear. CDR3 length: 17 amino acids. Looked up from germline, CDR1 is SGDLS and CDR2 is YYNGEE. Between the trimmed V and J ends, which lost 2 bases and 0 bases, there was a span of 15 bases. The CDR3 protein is CASSVLPTQSSGNTIYF. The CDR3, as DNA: TGTGCCAGCAGCGTCCTCCCCACACAGAGCTCTGGAAACACCATATATTTT.

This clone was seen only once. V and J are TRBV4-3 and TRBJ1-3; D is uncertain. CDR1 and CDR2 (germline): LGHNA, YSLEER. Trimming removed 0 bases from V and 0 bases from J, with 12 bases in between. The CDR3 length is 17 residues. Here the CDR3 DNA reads TGCGCCAGCAGCCAAGATGGCGGTCGGAGCTCTGGAAACACCATATATTTT. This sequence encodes CASSQDGGRSSGNTIYF.

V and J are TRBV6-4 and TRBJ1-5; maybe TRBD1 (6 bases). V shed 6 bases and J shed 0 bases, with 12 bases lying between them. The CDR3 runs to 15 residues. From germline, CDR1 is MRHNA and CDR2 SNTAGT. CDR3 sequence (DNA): TGTGCCAGCAGATTGGGACAAGGTAGCAATCAGCCCCAGCATTTT. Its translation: CASRLGQGSNQPQHF.

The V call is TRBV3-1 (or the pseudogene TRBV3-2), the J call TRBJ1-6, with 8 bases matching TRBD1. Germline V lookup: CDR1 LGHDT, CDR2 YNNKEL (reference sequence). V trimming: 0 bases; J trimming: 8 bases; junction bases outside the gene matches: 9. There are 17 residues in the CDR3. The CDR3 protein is CASSQDSRSGGDSPLHF. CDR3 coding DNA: TGTGCCAGCAGCCAAGATTCCCGTTCAGGGGGCGATTCACCCCTCCACTTT.

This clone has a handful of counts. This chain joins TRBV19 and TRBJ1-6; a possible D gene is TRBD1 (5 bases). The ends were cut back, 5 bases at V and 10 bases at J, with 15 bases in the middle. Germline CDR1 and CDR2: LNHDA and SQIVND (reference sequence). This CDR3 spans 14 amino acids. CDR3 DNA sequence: TGTGCCAGTAGTGGGGGGGTTACCGAGTCACCCCTCCACTTT. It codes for CASSGGVTESPLHF. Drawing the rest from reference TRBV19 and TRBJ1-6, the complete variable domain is DGGITQSPKYLFRKEGQNVTLSCEQNLNHDAMYWYRQDPGQGLRLIYYSQIVNDFQKGDIAEGYSVSREKKESFPLTVTSAQKNPTAFYLCASSGGVTESPLHFGNGTRLTVT.

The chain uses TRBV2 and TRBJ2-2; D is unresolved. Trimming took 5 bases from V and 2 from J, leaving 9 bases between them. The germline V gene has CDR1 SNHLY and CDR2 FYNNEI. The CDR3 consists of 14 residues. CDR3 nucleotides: TGTGCCAGCAGTTGGCAAAAAAACACCGGGGAGCTGTTTTTT. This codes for CASSWQKNTGELFF.

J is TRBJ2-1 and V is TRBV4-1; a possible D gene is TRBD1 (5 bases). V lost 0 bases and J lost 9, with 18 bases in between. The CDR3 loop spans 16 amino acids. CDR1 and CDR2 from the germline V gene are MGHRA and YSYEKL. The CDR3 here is CASSQEETVTRSEQFF. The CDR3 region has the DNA TGCGCCAGCAGCCAAGAAGAGACAGTGACCAGGAGTGAGCAGTTCTTC.

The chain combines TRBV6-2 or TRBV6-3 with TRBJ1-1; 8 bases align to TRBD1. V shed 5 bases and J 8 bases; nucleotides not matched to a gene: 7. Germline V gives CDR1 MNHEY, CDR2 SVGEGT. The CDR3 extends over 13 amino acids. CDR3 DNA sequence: TGTGCCAGCAGTCGACAGGGGACCTTCGAAGCTTTCTTT. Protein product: CASSRQGTFEAFF.

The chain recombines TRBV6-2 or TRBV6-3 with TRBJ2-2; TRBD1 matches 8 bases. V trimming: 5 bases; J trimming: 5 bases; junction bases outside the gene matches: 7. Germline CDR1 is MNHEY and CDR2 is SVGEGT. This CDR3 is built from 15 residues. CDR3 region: CASSRDRSDTGELFF. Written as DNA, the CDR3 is TGTGCCAGCAGTCGGGACAGGTCAGATACCGGGGAGCTGTTTTTT.

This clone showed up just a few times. CDR3 nucleotide sequence: TGTGCCAGCAGCCCCGTGGGTAGCGGCAACTACGAGCAGTACTTC. This sequence encodes CASSPVGSGNYEQYF. The rearrangement joins TRBV9 to TRBJ2-7; a possible D gene is TRBD2 (6 bases). The ends were cut back, 4 bases at V and 3 bases at J, with 17 bases in the middle. The CDR3 runs to 15 residues. Germline CDR1 and CDR2: SGDLS and YYNGEE.

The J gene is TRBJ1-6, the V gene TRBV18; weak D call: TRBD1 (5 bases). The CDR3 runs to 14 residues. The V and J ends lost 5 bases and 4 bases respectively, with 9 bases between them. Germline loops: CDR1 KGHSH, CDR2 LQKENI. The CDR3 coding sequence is TGTGCCAGCTCATCCGACAGTTATAATTCACCCCTCCACTTT. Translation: CASSSDSYNSPLHF.

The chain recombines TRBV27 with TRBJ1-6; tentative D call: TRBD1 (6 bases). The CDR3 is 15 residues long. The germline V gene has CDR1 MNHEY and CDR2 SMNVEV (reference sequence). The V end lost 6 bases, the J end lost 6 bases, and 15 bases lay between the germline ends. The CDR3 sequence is CASREQGLGNSPLHF. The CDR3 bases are TGTGCCAGCAGGGAACAGGGTCTGGGTAATTCACCCCTCCACTTT.

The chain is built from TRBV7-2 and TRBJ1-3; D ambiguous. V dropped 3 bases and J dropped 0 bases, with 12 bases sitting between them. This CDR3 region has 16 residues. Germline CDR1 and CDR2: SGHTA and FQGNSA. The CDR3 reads CASSLNVPSSGNTIYF. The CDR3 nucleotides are TGTGCCAGCAGCTTGAACGTTCCCAGCTCTGGAAACACCATATATTTT.

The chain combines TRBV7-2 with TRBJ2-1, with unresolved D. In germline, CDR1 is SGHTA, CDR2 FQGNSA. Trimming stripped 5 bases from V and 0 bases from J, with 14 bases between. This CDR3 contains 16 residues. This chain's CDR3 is CASSPETRNSYNEQFF. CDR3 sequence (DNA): TGTGCCAGCAGCCCAGAGACAAGAAACTCCTACAATGAGCAGTTCTTC.

CDR3 sequence reads: CASSPPFATNYGYTF. DNA for the CDR3: TGTGCCAGCAGTCCCCCGTTTGCTACTAACTATGGCTACACCTTC. The chain has TRBV5-6 and TRBJ1-2; D gene ambiguous. V was shortened by 5 bases and J by 0 bases, with 14 bases between the two germline ends. The germline CDR1 and CDR2 sequences are SGHDT and YYEEEE. The CDR3 has 15 amino acids. The complete variable domain, with remaining parts taken from reference TRBV5-6 and TRBJ1-2, reads DAGVTQSPTHLIKTRGQQVTLRCSPKSGHDTVSWYQQALGQGPQFIFQYYEEEERQRGNFPDRFSGHQFPNYSSELNVNALLLGDSALYLCASSPPFATNYGYTFGSGTRLTVV.

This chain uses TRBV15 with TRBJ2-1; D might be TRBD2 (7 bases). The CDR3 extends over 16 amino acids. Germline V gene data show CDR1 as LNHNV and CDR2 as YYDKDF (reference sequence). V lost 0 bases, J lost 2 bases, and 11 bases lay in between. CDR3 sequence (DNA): TGTGCCACCAGCAGAGATCGGGGGGCCGCCTACAATGAGCAGTTCTTC. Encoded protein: CATSRDRGAAYNEQFF. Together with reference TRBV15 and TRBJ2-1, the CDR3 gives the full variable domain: DAMVIQNPRYQVTQFGKPVTLSCSQTLNHNVMYWYQQKSSQAPKLLFHYYDKDFNNEADTPDNFQSRRPNTSFCFLDIRSPGLGDTAMYLCATSRDRGAAYNEQFFGPGTRLTVL.

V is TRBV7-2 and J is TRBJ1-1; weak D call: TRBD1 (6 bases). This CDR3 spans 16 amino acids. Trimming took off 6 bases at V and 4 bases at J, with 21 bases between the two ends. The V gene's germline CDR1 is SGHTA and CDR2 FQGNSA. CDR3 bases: TGTGCCAGCAGTCTCCGGGGGGCGTCTATAATCACTGAAGCTTTCTTT. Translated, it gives CASSLRGASIITEAFF.

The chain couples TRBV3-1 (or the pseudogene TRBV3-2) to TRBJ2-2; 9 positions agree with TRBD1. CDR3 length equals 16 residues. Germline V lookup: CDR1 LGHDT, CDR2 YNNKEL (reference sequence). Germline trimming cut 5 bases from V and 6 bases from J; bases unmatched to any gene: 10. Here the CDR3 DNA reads TGTGCCAGCAGCTTCACCGGGACAGGGTACGCCGGGGAGCTGTTTTTT. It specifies CASSFTGTGYAGELFF.

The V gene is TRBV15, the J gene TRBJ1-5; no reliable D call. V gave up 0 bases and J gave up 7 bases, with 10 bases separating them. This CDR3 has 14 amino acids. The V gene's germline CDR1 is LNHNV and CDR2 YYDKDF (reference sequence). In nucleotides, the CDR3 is TGTGCCACCAGCAGAGATCCCGTTCTGCAGCCCCAGCATTTT. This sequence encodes CATSRDPVLQPQHF.

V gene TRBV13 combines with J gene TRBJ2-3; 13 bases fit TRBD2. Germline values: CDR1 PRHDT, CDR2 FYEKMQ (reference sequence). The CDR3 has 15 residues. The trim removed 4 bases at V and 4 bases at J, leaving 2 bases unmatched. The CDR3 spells CASSYGTSGADTQYF. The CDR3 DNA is TGTGCCAGCAGCTATGGGACTAGCGGGGCAGATACGCAGTATTTT.